Presented here are 30 T cell receptor beta chains from one specimen sequenced in a study of cytomegalovirus exposure and HLA in healthy donors. Sequencing was performed with immunoSEQ multiplex PCR; in TCRdb, only in-frame clones are kept and a portion is missing. The sample comprises over 250,000 clones, approximately 86% of which are singletons, and 1% rests with the top ten. Input material: PBMCs. These receptors came from a woman younger than 30 in good health and CMV-seronegative.

The chain joins TRBV7-9 to TRBJ1-4; D uncertain. V lost 1 base and J lost 5, with 11 bases in between. Germline values: CDR1 SEHNR, CDR2 FQNEAQ (reference sequence). CDR3 length equals 15 residues. The CDR3, as DNA: TGTGCCAGCAGCTTAGGCGAGGTAGACAATGAAAAACTGTTTTTT. Protein product: CASSLGEVDNEKLFF.

The chain uses TRBV27 and TRBJ1-3, with D hard to call. The CDR3 sequence is 12 residues long. The germline V gene has CDR1 MNHEY and CDR2 SMNVEV (reference sequence). Trimming stripped 8 bases from V and 4 bases from J, with 9 bases between. The CDR3 here is CASRDFGNTIYF. The CDR3 DNA sequence: TGTGCCAGCCGAGACTTCGGAAACACCATATATTTT.

The chain joins TRBV2 to TRBJ1-2; D might be TRBD1 (6 bases). From germline, CDR1 is SNHLY and CDR2 FYNNEI. The CDR3 is 13 residues long. The ends were cut back, 7 bases at V and 7 bases at J, with 16 bases in the middle. The CDR3 DNA reads TGTGCCAGCACTAAAAACAGGGAGGGTGGCTACACCTTC. This codes for CASTKNREGGYTF.

This clone is judged medium-sized. The J gene is TRBJ2-7, the V gene TRBV11-3, with 8 bases aligning to TRBD2. The CDR3 spans 14 residues. Germline CDR1 SGHNT, CDR2 YENEEA. V lost 5 bases, J lost 7 bases, and 10 bases stayed unmatched. The CDR3 nucleotides read TGTGCCAGCAGCCGGGGAGCGGGGGCTGGGGAGCAGTACTTC. Protein: CASSRGAGAGEQYF.

The chain uses TRBV5-1 and TRBJ1-4; 9 bases fit TRBD1. The junction had 6 bases not matched to a gene; V was cut back by 4 bases and J by 8 bases. CDR1 is SGHRS and CDR2 is YFSETQ in the germline V gene. The CDR3 has 14 residues. CDR3 nucleotides: TGCGCCAGCAGCCCGGACAGGGGAGAGGAAAAACTGTTTTTT. Translation: CASSPDRGEEKLFF.

This clone turned up a few times. The chain links TRBV7-3 to TRBJ2-7; the match to TRBD1 covers 7 bases. The CDR3 sequence is 14 residues long. Germline V CDR1 and CDR2: SGHTA, FQGTGA. The junction had 4 bases not matched to a gene; V was cut back by 3 bases and J by 2 bases. CDR3 loop: CASSFPGQTYEQYF. CDR3 sequence (DNA): TGTGCCAGCAGCTTTCCGGGACAGACCTACGAGCAGTACTTC.

J is TRBJ1-5 and V is TRBV5-6; D gene uncertain. CDR3 size: 14 residues. Trimming stripped 4 bases from V and 1 base from J, with 9 bases between. Germline V gene sequence: CDR1 SGHDT, CDR2 YYEEEE. The CDR3 DNA follows: TGTGCCAGCAGCCCCTTCTCCAGCAATCAGCCCCAGCATTTT. This translates into CASSPFSSNQPQHF. Full variable domain (rest looked up from reference TRBV5-6 and TRBJ1-5): DAGVTQSPTHLIKTRGQQVTLRCSPKSGHDTVSWYQQALGQGPQFIFQYYEEEERQRGNFPDRFSGHQFPNYSSELNVNALLLGDSALYLCASSPFSSNQPQHFGDGTRLSIL.

The chain combines TRBV6-5 with TRBJ1-5, with TRBD1 matching over 7 bases. Germline V gives CDR1 MNHEY, CDR2 SVGAGI. The length of the CDR3 is 15 residues. J was trimmed by 4 bases and V by 0 bases; bases with no gene match: 3. The CDR3 bases are TGTGCCAGCAGTTACTCCGCGACAGGGAATCAGCCCCAGCATTTT. It is translated as CASSYSATGNQPQHF.

This chain uses TRBV6-5 with TRBJ2-7, with TRBD2 matching over 9 bases. The CDR3 covers 15 residues. The V and J ends lost 5 bases and 1 base, in that order; junction bases with no gene match: 6. Germline V CDR1 and CDR2: MNHEY, SVGAGI. The CDR3: CASSHATSGSYEQYF. In DNA form, the CDR3 reads TGTGCCAGCAGTCACGCGACTAGCGGATCCTACGAGCAGTACTTC.

The chain employs TRBV4-1 and TRBJ1-5; 7 positions match TRBD1. Germline trimming cut 1 base from V and 7 bases from J; bases unmatched to any gene: 10. CDR1 is MGHRA, CDR2 YSYEKL, per germline. This CDR3 has 16 amino acids. The CDR3 DNA follows: TGCGCCAGCAGCCAAGTCCGGGGGCGAGGGGGCCAGCCCCAGCATTTT. This codes for CASSQVRGRGGQPQHF.

This chain uses TRBV18 with TRBJ2-7, with D possibly TRBD1 on 5 matching bases. Germline loops: CDR1 KGHSH, CDR2 LQKENI. Trimming pared 2 bases from V and 5 bases from J, leaving 10 bases between. CDR3 length: 13 amino acids. The CDR3 region has the DNA TGTGCCAGCTCACCAAAGGGGTCCCACGAGCAGTACTTC. This codes for CASSPKGSHEQYF.

The V call is TRBV5-6, the J call TRBJ1-6, with D possibly matching TRBD1 (5 bases). CDR3 length: 13 amino acids. V was cut by 4 bases and J by 9 bases, with 11 bases left in between. Germline V CDR1 and CDR2: SGHDT, YYEEEE. In nucleotides, the CDR3 is TGTGCCAGCAGCCTGAGGAGGGGTTCACCCCTCCACTTT. Residues: CASSLRRGSPLHF. The full variable domain, its missing parts supplied by reference TRBV5-6 and TRBJ1-6, is DAGVTQSPTHLIKTRGQQVTLRCSPKSGHDTVSWYQQALGQGPQFIFQYYEEEERQRGNFPDRFSGHQFPNYSSELNVNALLLGDSALYLCASSLRRGSPLHFGNGTRLTVT.

The chain joins TRBV5-1 to TRBJ1-5, with D possibly matching TRBD1 (5 bases). This CDR3 spans 14 amino acids. Deletions cut 4 bases from V and 5 bases from J, with 13 bases between. The germline CDR1 and CDR2 sequences are SGHRS and YFSETQ. CDR3 nucleotide sequence: TGCGCCAGCAGCCCTACAGGTGACCATCAGCCCCAGCATTTT. Protein sequence: CASSPTGDHQPQHF.

This clone was observed a handful of times. This chain joins TRBV10-1 and TRBJ1-1; D gene unclear. CDR3 length equals 13 residues. Germline V gene sequence: CDR1 WNHNN, CDR2 SYGVQD (reference sequence). The V and J ends lost 2 bases and 5 bases respectively, with 9 bases between them. CDR3 DNA: TGCGCCAGCAGTGAGAGCGACGGGACTGAAGCTTTCTTT. Amino acid sequence: CASSESDGTEAFF.

The chain employs TRBV28 and TRBJ2-7; D uncertain. The CDR3 extends over 15 amino acids. Looked up from germline, CDR1 is MDHEN and CDR2 is SYDVKM. Trimming took 2 bases from V and 5 from J, leaving 16 bases between them. The CDR3 sequence: CASSLNSELRNEQYF. Written as DNA, the CDR3 is TGTGCCAGCAGTTTAAATTCAGAGCTGAGGAACGAGCAGTACTTC.

This chain joins TRBV19 and TRBJ2-3; unclear D gene. Germline V lookup: CDR1 LNHDA, CDR2 SQIVND (reference sequence). Trimming left V 3 bases short and J 0 bases short, with 7 bases between. CDR3 size: 14 residues. Here the CDR3 reads CASSIGGSTDTQYF. The CDR3 DNA sequence: TGTGCCAGTAGTATTGGCGGTAGCACAGATACGCAGTATTTT.

The chain is built from TRBV28 and TRBJ1-2; perhaps TRBD1 as D (5 bases). The V and J ends lost 3 bases and 2 bases respectively, with 10 bases between them. CDR3 length equals 14 residues. Germline CDR1 is MDHEN and CDR2 is SYDVKM. The CDR3 spells CASSFGAGNYGYTF. DNA for the CDR3: TGTGCCAGCAGTTTCGGGGCGGGGAACTATGGCTACACCTTC.

V is TRBV7-6 and J is TRBJ2-5, with D possibly matching TRBD2 (5 bases). V dropped 1 base and J dropped 5 bases, with 17 bases sitting between them. The germline CDR1 and CDR2 sequences are SGHVS and FNYEAQ. CDR3 length equals 16 residues. The chain's CDR3 is CASSLGWEIKGETQYF. CDR3 in DNA: TGTGCCAGCAGCTTAGGGTGGGAGATTAAAGGGGAGACCCAGTACTTC.

This chain uses TRBV4-1 with TRBJ2-6; 7 bases are a match to TRBD1. The V and J ends lost 1 base and 1 base, in that order; junction bases with no gene match: 7. The CDR3 length is 18 residues. Germline V gene sequence: CDR1 MGHRA, CDR2 YSYEKL. Here the CDR3 DNA reads TGCGCCAGCAGCCAAGTGCGACAGGGTATTTCTGGGGCCAACGTCCTGACTTTC. It yields the protein CASSQVRQGISGANVLTF.

The J gene is TRBJ2-7, the V gene TRBV5-1, with D perhaps TRBD2 (6 bases). Germline V gives CDR1 SGHRS, CDR2 YFSETQ. The CDR3 is 15 amino acids. Deletions cut 4 bases from V and 5 bases from J, with 19 bases between. The CDR3 DNA reads as TGCGCCAGCAGCCCCCTGGGCGGCACGGGAGACGAGCAGTACTTC. Its translation is CASSPLGGTGDEQYF.

The rearrangement links TRBV7-3 to TRBJ1-1; TRBD1 matches 8 bases. Germline V gene data show CDR1 as SGHTA and CDR2 as FQGTGA. J lost 4 bases, V lost 0 bases, and 7 bases had no gene match. The CDR3 runs 16 residues. CDR3 in amino acids: CASSLTGTGSSTEAFF. As DNA, the CDR3 is TGTGCCAGCAGCTTAACAGGGACAGGAAGTAGCACTGAAGCTTTCTTT.

A single count supports this clone. The chain's CDR3 is CASSLNLAGETQYF. The CDR3, as DNA: TGTGCCAGCAGCTTAAATCTAGCGGGGGAGACCCAGTACTTC. This chain joins TRBV11-2 and TRBJ2-5; 9 nucleotides match TRBD2. The length of the CDR3 is 14 residues. V shed 2 bases and J 5 bases; nucleotides not matched to a gene: 3. Germline CDR1 reads SGHAT; CDR2 reads FQNNGV.

The CDR3 protein is CASSLVRGFRDEAYEQYF. The CDR3 nucleotides are TGTGCCAGCTCACTGGTCAGGGGCTTTCGGGATGAAGCCTACGAGCAGTACTTC. The chain recombines TRBV18 with TRBJ2-7; tentative D call: TRBD1 (6 bases). This CDR3 region has 18 residues. Germline V gene data show CDR1 as KGHSH and CDR2 as LQKENI. Trimming took off 4 bases at V and 2 bases at J, with 24 bases between the two ends. Combining the CDR3 with reference TRBV18 and TRBJ2-7 gives the whole variable domain NAGVMQNPRHLVRRRGQEARLRCSPMKGHSHVYWYRQLPEEGLKFMVYLQKENIIDESGMPKERFSAEFPKEGPSILRIQQVVRGDSAAYFCASSLVRGFRDEAYEQYFGPGTRLTVT.

The rearrangement uses TRBV6-5 and TRBJ2-7, with D possibly matching TRBD1 (6 bases). Trimming shortened V by 2 bases and J by 3 bases, and 8 bases separated the two germline ends. From germline, CDR1 is MNHEY and CDR2 SVGAGI. CDR3 length: 13 amino acids. The CDR3 sequence is CASSYRGSYEQYF. In DNA, the CDR3 is TGTGCCAGCAGTTACAGGGGGAGCTACGAGCAGTACTTC.

This chain connects TRBV5-1 to TRBJ2-7; TRBD1 matches 7 bases. CDR1 and CDR2 (germline): SGHRS, YFSETQ. The V and J ends lost 0 bases and 0 bases, in that order; junction bases with no gene match: 6. CDR3 length: 16 amino acids. In DNA form, the CDR3 reads TGCGCCAGCAGCTTGGGGATGGGGGACAGCTCCTACGAGCAGTACTTC. Protein product: CASSLGMGDSSYEQYF.

The chain links TRBV13 to TRBJ2-2; 9 nucleotides agree with TRBD1. This CDR3 is built from 19 residues. V shed 2 bases, J shed 7 bases, and the junction held 17 bases outside the gene matches. Germline CDR1 reads PRHDT; CDR2 reads FYEKMQ (reference sequence). DNA of the CDR3: TGTGCCAGCAGCTTATCGGGTTGGGAAAGGACAGGGGAAGTCGGGGAGCTGTTTTTT. This codes for CASSLSGWERTGEVGELFF.

The genes are TRBV28 and TRBJ2-7; TRBD1 matches 7 bases. This CDR3 contains 13 residues. J was trimmed by 3 bases and V by 8 bases; bases with no gene match: 7. Germline loops: CDR1 MDHEN, CDR2 SYDVKM. CDR3 in DNA: TGTGCCAGCGATGACAGGGTGGGCTACGAGCAGTACTTC. As protein: CASDDRVGYEQYF.

The V gene is TRBV27, the J gene TRBJ2-1; 8 positions match TRBD2. The germline CDR1 and CDR2 sequences are MNHEY and SMNVEV (reference sequence). The trim removed 0 bases at V and 5 bases at J, leaving 6 bases unmatched. This CDR3 is 16 amino acids long. CDR3 coding DNA: TGTGCCAGCAGTTTATCTAGCGGGGACTGGCACAATGAGCAGTTCTTC. This sequence encodes CASSLSSGDWHNEQFF.

V gene TRBV5-1 combines with J gene TRBJ1-1; TRBD1 aligns across 9 bases. This CDR3 spans 15 amino acids. V lost 4 bases to trimming and J lost 0 bases; unmatched junction nucleotides: 4. CDR1 SGHRS and CDR2 YFSETQ come from the germline V gene. CDR3 DNA: TGCGCCAGCAGCACAGGACAGGGGTTGAACACTGAAGCTTTCTTT. It yields the protein CASSTGQGLNTEAFF.

V is TRBV18 and J is TRBJ2-2; 9 bases align to TRBD1. The CDR3 runs 17 residues. Per the germline V gene, CDR1 is KGHSH and CDR2 is LQKENI. V lost 2 bases to trimming and J lost 0 bases; unmatched junction nucleotides: 4. CDR3 sequence reads: CASSPLRQGANTGELFF. As DNA, the CDR3 is TGTGCCAGCTCACCATTGAGACAGGGGGCGAACACCGGGGAGCTGTTTTTT.